The rows below give T cell receptor beta chains drawn from one sample of a study of blood T cell repertoires in COVID-19. Measured with immunoSEQ multiplex PCR; TCRdb has only the in-frame clones, and not every one. The sample includes approximately 210,000 clones, approximately 81% seen only once; the top ten take more than 8.5%. The sequenced sample consisted of PBMCs or T cells enriched from blood (not recorded which). Source of these receptors: a woman between 50 and 59 years old with acute COVID-19. Each CDR3 is given with its conserved first and last residue. D genes are given only for firm matches.

d_call j_call v_call cdr3_length cdr3_aa
NA TRBJ2-7 TRBV6-5 12 CATQLRGNEQYF
NA TRBJ1-2 TRBV30 12 CAWSVCVYGYTF
TRBD2 TRBJ2-3 TRBV4-3 15 CASSQTSGYTDTQYF
TRBD2 TRBJ2-1 TRBV16 18 CASSPTRGQRGPYNEQFF
NA TRBJ2-7 TRBV6-5 15 CASSEREGGDYEQYF
NA TRBJ1-5 TRBV7-2 13 CASSIQNNQPQHF
NA TRBJ1-5 TRBV19 15 CASSMVRGIHQPQHF
NA TRBJ2-5 TRBV27 13 CASSALSQETQYF
TRBD2 TRBJ2-3 TRBV6-2/TRBV6-3 16 CASSLPTSGTTDTQYF
TRBD1 TRBJ1-2 TRBV4-3 18 CASSQDWGRQGPSYGYTF
NA TRBJ2-3 TRBV5-1 14 CASSFAAGDDTQYF